The 12 T cell receptor beta chains reported below all come from one sample, sequenced in a study of radiotherapy plus CTLA-4 blockade in lung cancer. The table came from immunoSEQ multiplex PCR; TCRdb's copy has only in-frame clones and leaves some out. The data contain over 75,000 clones, roughly four fifths of them singletons. The input for sequencing was peripheral blood, taken from a patient treated with radiotherapy plus ipilimumab. Source of these receptors: a human donor with non-small cell lung cancer who had stable disease on radiotherapy plus ipilimumab.

The chain uses TRBV7-2 and TRBJ1-1, with 7 bases identical to TRBD1. Germline loops: CDR1 SGHTA, CDR2 FQGNSA. The CDR3 sequence is 13 residues long. The junction had 2 bases not matched to a gene; V was cut back by 3 bases and J by 4 bases. The DNA of the CDR3 is TGTGCCAGCAGCTTGGGACAGAGCACTGAAGCTTTCTTT. Amino acids: CASSLGQSTEAFF.

The gene calls are TRBV30 and TRBJ2-2; D gene unclear. Germline assignment: CDR1 GTSNPN and CDR2 SVGIG (reference sequence). The V end was cut by 0 bases, the J end by 7 bases, with 15 bases between. CDR3 length: 15 residues. In DNA, the CDR3 is TGTGCCTGGAGTGTAAAATCGAGCAAGGGCGGGGAGCTGTTTTTT. Translating gives CAWSVKSSKGGELFF.

This chain uses TRBV5-6 with TRBJ2-5; no reliable D call. CDR1 and CDR2 (germline): SGHDT, YYEEEE. The CDR3 covers 15 residues. Trimming stripped 1 base from V and 4 bases from J, with 14 bases between. The CDR3 sequence is CASSLRLTGGETQYF. Here the CDR3 DNA reads TGTGCCAGCAGCTTGAGGCTAACCGGCGGAGAGACCCAGTACTTC.

The chain couples TRBV6-1 to TRBJ2-3; 11 nucleotides match TRBD2. CDR1 is MNHNS and CDR2 is SASEGT in the germline V gene. The length of the CDR3 is 19 residues. V was clipped by 1 base and J by 0 bases; unmatched bases: 9. In nucleotides, the CDR3 is TGTGCCAGCAGTGAAGTTGGGGCTAGCGGGGGGCCAAGCACAGATACGCAGTATTTT. Its translation is CASSEVGASGGPSTDTQYF.

This clone was seen just once. The rearrangement uses TRBV5-4 and TRBJ2-5, with 9 nucleotides matching TRBD1. The J segment lost 3 bases and the V segment lost 2 bases, leaving 2 bases of the junction unmatched. The CDR3 spans 14 residues. Germline V gene lookup returns CDR1 SGHNT and CDR2 YYREEE (reference sequence). The CDR3 spells CASSFDRGKETQYF. Here the CDR3 DNA reads TGTGCCAGCAGCTTTGACAGGGGGAAAGAGACCCAGTACTTC.

This chain uses TRBV14 with TRBJ2-7; 13 bases fit TRBD2. The trim removed 8 bases at V and 2 bases at J, leaving 3 bases unmatched. The CDR3 loop spans 14 amino acids. Germline CDR1 SGHDN, CDR2 FVKESK. The CDR3 protein is CASLTSGRPYEQYF. The CDR3 region has the DNA TGTGCCAGCTTGACTAGCGGGAGGCCCTACGAGCAGTACTTC.

The chain carries TRBV30 and TRBJ1-4, with D tentatively TRBD1 (5 bases). Trimming removed 1 base at V and 3 bases at J, with 6 bases between. This CDR3 contains 13 residues. Per germline, CDR1 GTSNPN and CDR2 SVGIG (reference sequence). The CDR3 DNA follows: TGTGCCTGGAGTGCAGGGTCTAATGAAAAACTGTTTTTT. Its translation is CAWSAGSNEKLFF.

The chain uses TRBV14 and TRBJ1-1; tentatively, D is TRBD1 (5 bases). Per germline, CDR1 SGHDN and CDR2 FVKESK. The CDR3 covers 15 residues. The V end was cut by 0 bases, the J end by 7 bases, with 15 bases between. In nucleotides, the CDR3 is TGTGCCAGCAGCCAAGATTGGCGGGGGTACGGTGAAGCTTTCTTT. Protein: CASSQDWRGYGEAFF.

V is TRBV7-8 and J is TRBJ2-3, with D possibly matching TRBD1 (5 bases). The V gene lost 0 bases and the J gene lost 4 bases, with 14 bases spanning the gap. This CDR3 has 16 residues. Germline V gene data show CDR1 as SGHVS and CDR2 as FQNEAQ. CDR3 protein: CASSLARRAAPDTQYF. DNA of the CDR3: TGTGCCAGCAGCTTAGCCCGCAGGGCCGCACCAGATACGCAGTATTTT.

On this clone itself: In the same sample, other DNA sequences code for this CDR3. The chain uses TRBV28 and TRBJ1-5; D perhaps matches TRBD1 (5 bases). Per the germline V gene, CDR1 is MDHEN and CDR2 is SYDVKM. The CDR3 spans 13 residues. Deletions cut 6 bases from V and 2 bases from J, with 8 bases between. The CDR3 region is CASSRDGNQPQHF. In DNA form, the CDR3 reads TGTGCCAGCAGCCGGGACGGCAATCAGCCCCAGCATTTT.

J is TRBJ2-1 and V is TRBV30; a weak D match, TRBD2 (6 bases). In germline, CDR1 is GTSNPN, CDR2 SVGIG (reference sequence). This CDR3 region has 12 residues. V shed 8 bases and J shed 10 bases, with 18 bases lying between them. CDR3 DNA sequence: TGTGCCCTGGAACTTCGGGGGAACGAGCAGTTCTTC. This gives the protein CALELRGNEQFF.

The sample holds one count of this clone. The J gene is TRBJ2-5, the V gene TRBV6-6; 7 bases are shared with TRBD1. In germline, CDR1 is MNHNY, CDR2 SVGAGI (reference sequence). V gave up 2 bases and J gave up 5 bases; unmatched junction bases: 8. The CDR3 consists of 15 residues. For the CDR3, the DNA is TGTGCCAGCAGTTACGCCATGACAGGGAGCGAGACCCAGTACTTC. Translating gives CASSYAMTGSETQYF.